This TCR beta chain derives from a study of shared clonotypes between healthy human individuals. Background on the study: The study drew on a couple of women and a few men aged 18 to 49 as donors. Three plates each covered CD4 naive and memory; CD8 naive two, CD8 memory one.

General study results and limits: When naive CD4 clonotypes were compared across a handful of donors, 4% to 6.5% were shared. Estimated clonotype richness was generally higher in naive than memory subsets.

Concerning this clone itself: The antigen remains undetermined.

Clones were read by immunoSEQ multiplex PCR, and TCRdb kept only the in-frame ones, dropping some. The sample records 1,400,000 or so clones, about 98.5% being singletons. Germline V gene data show CDR1 as MDHEN and CDR2 as SYDVKM. The CDR3 contains 12 residues. Trimming left V 9 bases short and J 4 bases short, with 11 bases between. The sequence came from a man in his thirties or forties in good health. The chain employs TRBV28 and TRBJ2-3, with D possibly being TRBD2 (6 bases). Sequencing was done on a sample of naive CD4+ T cells sorted from blood. Subset defined: CD45RA+ positively selected. Written as DNA, the CDR3 is TGTGCCAGTTACGGGACTGCAGATACGCAGTATTTT. Protein sequence: CASYGTADTQYF. Using reference TRBV28 and TRBJ2-3 for the parts outside the CDR3, the full variable domain is DVKVTQSSRYLVKRTGEKVFLECVQDMDHENMFWYRQDPGLGLRLIYFSYDVKMKEKGDIPEGYSVSREKKERFSLILESASTNQTSMYLCASYGTADTQYFGPGTRLTVL.